These 13 T cell receptor beta chains share one sample of origin, sequenced in a study of cytomegalovirus exposure and HLA in healthy donors. Amplification used 60 Vbeta primers and 13 Jbeta primers. Method: immunoSEQ multiplex PCR; TCRdb's copy keeps in-frame clones and lacks some. The sample consists of roughly 200,000 clones, under 70% of them appearing once. The sequenced material came from PBMCs. These TCRs come from a man aged 35 to 55 in good health and CMV-seropositive.

The table lists this clone with a few counts. The gene calls are TRBV5-1 and TRBJ2-1, with 8 nucleotides matching TRBD2. The germline CDR1 and CDR2 sequences are SGHRS and YFSETQ. Losses at the gene ends were 4 bases for V and 8 bases for J; bases not matched to a gene: 5. The CDR3 length is 13 residues. This CDR3 reads CASSQAGVDEQFF. The CDR3 DNA reads as TGCGCCAGCAGCCAAGCGGGGGTCGATGAGCAGTTCTTC.

The chain carries TRBV28 and TRBJ1-5, with D possibly TRBD1 on 6 matching bases. V was clipped by 3 bases and J by 4 bases, with 16 bases between them. This CDR3 spans 16 amino acids. Germline V CDR1 and CDR2: MDHEN, SYDVKM. The CDR3 loop is CASSLWNAGENQPQHF. CDR3 bases: TGTGCCAGCAGTTTGTGGAATGCAGGGGAGAATCAGCCCCAGCATTTT.

This chain joins TRBV4-1 and TRBJ1-2; D is possibly TRBD1 (5 bases). Trimming shortened V by 1 base and J by 6 bases, and 18 bases separated the two germline ends. Germline lookup yields CDR1 MGHRA and CDR2 YSYEKL. The CDR3 has 16 residues. CDR3 amino acids: CASSQALGGGVDGYTF. Here the CDR3 DNA reads TGCGCCAGCAGCCAAGCACTCGGGGGAGGGGTGGATGGCTACACCTTC.

The rearrangement joins TRBV4-3 to TRBJ2-5; TRBD2 matches at 13 bases. The CDR3 consists of 20 residues. The ends lost 0 bases at V and 1 base at J; junction bases unmatched: 11. The germline gives CDR1 LGHNA, CDR2 YSLEER. CDR3 DNA: TGCGCCAGCAGCCAAGAGAGGCTACTAGCGGGGGGGCGGATCCAAGAGACCCAGTACTTC. It yields the protein CASSQERLLAGGRIQETQYF.

This chain connects TRBV20-1 to TRBJ1-2; D uncertain. Germline V gives CDR1 DFQATT, CDR2 SNEGSKA (reference sequence). V lost 3 bases and J 8 bases, leaving 4 bases between the germline ends. The CDR3 spans 9 residues. The CDR3 DNA is TGCAGTGCTAGCCCAGGCTACACCTTC. Its translation: CSASPGYTF.

This clone was seen a few times. This chain connects TRBV6-5 to TRBJ1-1; 9 bases align to TRBD1. The CDR3 is 15 amino acids. V dropped 5 bases and J dropped 0; count of bases not matched to a gene: 4. Per germline, CDR1 MNHEY and CDR2 SVGAGI. The CDR3 loop is CASSTQGAVNTEAFF. In nucleotides, the CDR3 is TGTGCCAGCAGTACACAGGGGGCCGTGAACACTGAAGCTTTCTTT.

The rearrangement joins TRBV6-6 to TRBJ2-5, with 10 bases that match TRBD2. V dropped 8 bases and J dropped 0; count of bases not matched to a gene: 6. The CDR3 totals 15 residues. Germline loops: CDR1 MNHNY, CDR2 SVGAGI (reference sequence). CDR3 loop: CASGLTSGYQETQYF. The CDR3 bases are TGTGCCAGCGGGCTGACTAGCGGGTACCAAGAGACCCAGTACTTC.

This sequence joins TRBV4-1 and TRBJ1-5, with D possibly TRBD1 on 6 matching bases. The CDR3 runs 15 residues. Germline V gives CDR1 MGHRA, CDR2 YSYEKL. The V gene lost 0 bases and the J gene lost 4 bases, with 10 bases spanning the gap. CDR3 protein: CASSQEYRANQPQHF. The CDR3 DNA reads TGCGCCAGCAGCCAAGAGTACAGGGCAAATCAGCCCCAGCATTTT.

This clone has a single count. V is TRBV7-6 and J is TRBJ1-4, with D perhaps TRBD1 (6 bases). The CDR3 runs to 17 residues. Germline values: CDR1 SGHVS, CDR2 FNYEAQ. Trimming took 5 bases from V and 7 from J, leaving 23 bases between them. As DNA, the CDR3 is TGTGCCAGCAGCCCCCCCGGGACAAAAATAGTTGGTGAAAAACTGTTTTTT. Its translation: CASSPPGTKIVGEKLFF.

As to this clone: This CDR3 fails to terminate in the conserved phenylalanine or tryptophan, so it likely reflects a read error. V is TRBV6-1 and J is TRBJ1-6, with D uncertain. The CDR3 runs 17 residues. The ends were cut back, 1 base at V and 0 bases at J, with 10 bases in the middle. Germline V gene sequence: CDR1 MNHNS, CDR2 SASEGT. CDR3 DNA: TGTGCCAGCAGTGAAGAGGTTTCTAGCTCCTATAATTCACCCCTCCACCTT. It encodes CASSEEVSSSYNSPLHL.

This clone turned up a few times. The rearrangement links TRBV2 to TRBJ2-1, with TRBD1 identical over 10 bases. CDR3 size: 14 residues. Germline CDR1 reads SNHLY; CDR2 reads FYNNEI. V lost 4 bases and J lost 8; bases outside the gene matches: 5. The CDR3 protein is CASSGGTGVHEQFF. In DNA, the CDR3 is TGTGCCAGCAGTGGAGGGACAGGGGTCCATGAGCAGTTCTTC.

This clone turned up a few times. The genes are TRBV5-5 and TRBJ1-4, with TRBD1 matching over 9 bases. This CDR3 comprises 15 residues. Trimming at V came to 4 bases and at J to 1 base, leaving 2 bases not matched to a gene. CDR1 is SGHKS and CDR2 is YYEKEE in the germline V gene (reference sequence). The CDR3 DNA reads TGTGCCAGCAGCCGGGGACAGGGAACTAATGAAAAACTGTTTTTT. Translated: CASSRGQGTNEKLFF.

This clone was seen more than once but under ten times. The gene calls are TRBV6-5 and TRBJ1-1; D remains unclear. CDR1 MNHEY and CDR2 SVGAGI come from the germline V gene. The CDR3 totals 12 residues. Trimming stripped 6 bases from V and 7 bases from J, with 12 bases between. Here the CDR3 reads CASSRVLGEAFF. CDR3 DNA sequence: TGTGCCAGCAGCCGGGTGTTGGGTGAAGCTTTCTTT.